A single sample gave rise to the 19 T cell receptor beta chains below, sequenced in a study of cytomegalovirus exposure and HLA in healthy donors. 60 Vbeta and 13 Jbeta primers were used in PCR. Profiling relied on immunoSEQ multiplex PCR, and the TCRdb table lists in-frame clones only, not all of them. The sample comprises more than 95,000 clones, roughly three quarters of which are singletons, and approximately 0.99% rests with the top ten. Sequenced input: PBMCs. These TCRs come from a woman aged 25 to 39 in good health and CMV-seronegative.

This clone was recorded once. The chain recombines TRBV6-1 with TRBJ1-1, with D uncertain. Trimming took off 2 bases at V and 4 bases at J, with 14 bases between the two ends. Germline assignment: CDR1 MNHNS and CDR2 SASEGT. The CDR3 is 15 amino acids. The CDR3 here is CASSERNLVGTEAFF. The CDR3, as DNA: TGTGCCAGCAGTGAACGAAATTTGGTCGGCACTGAAGCTTTCTTT.

The chain joins TRBV6-5 to TRBJ2-7; possible D gene TRBD2, 5 bases. Germline CDR1 is MNHEY and CDR2 is SVGAGI. Trimming left V 3 bases short and J 4 bases short, with 10 bases between. The CDR3 runs 13 residues. Written as DNA, the CDR3 is TGTGCCAGCAGTTATTACCGGGGTTACGAGCAGTACTTC. Protein sequence: CASSYYRGYEQYF.

J is TRBJ1-1 and V is TRBV19; D call uncertain. The V gene lost 1 base and the J gene lost 2 bases, with 8 bases spanning the gap. The CDR3 contains 14 residues. The V gene's germline CDR1 is LNHDA and CDR2 SQIVND (reference sequence). The CDR3 DNA reads TGTGCCAGTAGTATAGGGCACAGCAACACTGAAGCTTTCTTT. It specifies CASSIGHSNTEAFF.

In this sample, this clone turned up once. This chain uses TRBV11-2 with TRBJ2-1, with 11 bases fitting TRBD2. Germline CDR1 and CDR2: SGHAT and FQNNGV. The CDR3 totals 15 residues. J lost 7 bases, V lost 4 bases, and 6 bases had no gene match. The CDR3 reads CASSYVSGGANEQFF. The DNA of the CDR3 is TGTGCCAGCAGCTATGTTAGCGGGGGGGCAAATGAGCAGTTCTTC.

V and J are TRBV30 and TRBJ1-5; tentative D call: TRBD1 (6 bases). The CDR3 runs to 13 residues. V lost 3 bases to trimming and J lost 4 bases, with 10 bases between them. Per germline, CDR1 GTSNPN and CDR2 SVGIG (reference sequence). The CDR3 DNA reads TGTGCCTGGAGCTGGACAGAGAATCAGCCCCAGCATTTT. It translates to CAWSWTENQPQHF.

The chain couples TRBV14 to TRBJ2-1; 9 positions agree with TRBD2. Germline V gene lookup returns CDR1 SGHDN and CDR2 FVKESK. This CDR3 spans 15 amino acids. The ends lost 2 bases at V and 3 bases at J; junction bases unmatched: 2. CDR3 DNA: TGTGCCAGCAGCCAATTTAGCGGGGGCTACAATGAGCAGTTCTTC. Amino acids: CASSQFSGGYNEQFF.

The chain carries TRBV6-5 and TRBJ2-7; D is ambiguous. Between the trimmed V and J ends, which lost 2 bases and 1 base, there was a span of 6 bases. Germline assignment: CDR1 MNHEY and CDR2 SVGAGI. The CDR3 contains 13 residues. In DNA, the CDR3 is TGTGCCAGCAGTTACGGCCTTTCCTACGAGCAGTACTTC. Encoded protein: CASSYGLSYEQYF.

This clone was observed a handful of times. The J gene is TRBJ2-1, the V gene TRBV5-1; 9 nucleotides agree with TRBD1. With 2 bases clipped from V and 7 bases from J, the junction kept 7 bases outside the gene matches. This CDR3 has 15 residues. Germline V gives CDR1 SGHRS, CDR2 YFSETQ. CDR3 DNA: TGCGCCAGCAGCTTTCTGGACAGGGGTGGAAATGAGCAGTTCTTC. Residues: CASSFLDRGGNEQFF.

The chain combines TRBV29-1 with TRBJ1-1; D might be TRBD1 (5 bases). This CDR3 comprises 13 residues. Germline V gives CDR1 SQVTM, CDR2 ANQGSEA. Deletions cut 7 bases from V and 0 bases from J, with 12 bases between. The DNA of the CDR3 is TGCAGCGGAGTCAGGGACTTGAACACTGAAGCTTTCTTT. Translation gives CSGVRDLNTEAFF.

The chain joins TRBV18 to TRBJ2-1; D is unresolved. Germline CDR1 is KGHSH and CDR2 is LQKENI. The CDR3 sequence is 15 residues long. Trimming cost V 1 base and J 6 bases, with 13 bases left between them. CDR3 region: CASSPLGHLGNEQFF. The CDR3, as DNA: TGTGCCAGCTCACCACTTGGTCATCTCGGCAATGAGCAGTTCTTC.

This clone was observed a few times. The genes are TRBV9 and TRBJ2-1; 11 nucleotides line up with TRBD2. Trimming at V came to 0 bases and at J to 6 bases, leaving 2 bases not matched to a gene. Per the germline V gene, CDR1 is SGDLS and CDR2 is YYNGEE. This CDR3 is built from 15 residues. The CDR3 region is CASSVEGLAGNEQFF. The CDR3 DNA is TGTGCCAGCAGCGTAGAAGGACTAGCGGGCAATGAGCAGTTCTTC.

The V gene is TRBV18, the J gene TRBJ2-2; TRBD2 is a possible D gene (5 bases). V lost 0 bases, J lost 4 bases, and 15 bases lay in between. CDR3 size: 17 residues. From germline, CDR1 is KGHSH and CDR2 LQKENI. CDR3 region: CASSPPGSPRGTGELFF. DNA for the CDR3: TGTGCCAGCTCACCACCGGGTAGCCCCCGGGGCACCGGGGAGCTGTTTTTT.

The chain recombines TRBV11-2 with TRBJ2-5; TRBD2 matches at 9 bases. This CDR3 region has 15 residues. The ends lost 5 bases at V and 6 bases at J; junction bases unmatched: 10. Germline V gives CDR1 SGHAT, CDR2 FQNNGV. The CDR3 spells CASSRPGTSWKTQYF. CDR3 nucleotide sequence: TGTGCCAGCAGCCGTCCCGGGACTAGCTGGAAGACCCAGTACTTC. The whole variable domain, filled in from reference TRBV11-2 and TRBJ2-5, reads EAGVAQSPRYKIIEKRQSVAFWCNPISGHATLYWYQQILGQGPKLLIQFQNNGVVDDSQLPKDRFSAERLKGVDSTLKIQPAKLEDSAVYLCASSRPGTSWKTQYFGPGTRLLVL.

The rearrangement uses TRBV6-1 and TRBJ2-5, with 11 bases identical to TRBD1. The DNA matches TRBJ2-7 better at its end, which makes the J call doubtful. The germline V gene has CDR1 MNHNS and CDR2 SASEGT. This CDR3 spans 14 amino acids. CDR3 DNA: TGTGCCAGCAGTGCGGGACAGGGGGCCTACGAGCAGTACTTC. Translation: CASSAGQGAYEQYF.

The rearrangement uses TRBV5-1 and TRBJ1-2; tentatively, D is TRBD1 (6 bases). V was trimmed by 0 bases and J by 3 bases, leaving 12 bases between them. The CDR3 loop spans 15 amino acids. Germline assignment: CDR1 SGHRS and CDR2 YFSETQ. CDR3 protein: CASSLAGQPYYGYTF. The CDR3 coding sequence is TGCGCCAGCAGCTTGGCTGGACAGCCTTACTATGGCTACACCTTC.

Worth noting for this clone: Other DNA sequences from this sample encode an identical CDR3 as well. This chain joins TRBV19 and TRBJ1-2; weak D call: TRBD1 (5 bases). With 3 bases removed from V and 7 bases from J, the gap between germline ends came to 21 bases. The germline V gene has CDR1 LNHDA and CDR2 SQIVND (reference sequence). The CDR3 length is 16 residues. The CDR3 DNA follows: TGTGCCAGTAGTATTCAATCGGGACGTCGGGGGGGTGGCTACACCTTC. This translates into CASSIQSGRRGGGYTF.

V and J are TRBV6-1 and TRBJ2-7, with TRBD1 matching over 7 bases. V dropped 3 bases and J dropped 6; count of bases not matched to a gene: 11. Per the germline V gene, CDR1 is MNHNS and CDR2 is SASEGT. The CDR3 contains 15 residues. CDR3 in DNA: TGTGCCAGCAGTGAGACCAGGGGGACGGTAAGCGAGCAGTACTTC. Its protein product is CASSETRGTVSEQYF.

This clone was seen a single time. This rearrangement joins TRBV7-3 to TRBJ1-1; 8 nucleotides match TRBD1. V lost 5 bases and J lost 3; bases outside the gene matches: 17. CDR3 length equals 18 residues. Germline V gives CDR1 SGHTA, CDR2 FQGTGA. The CDR3 DNA is TGTGCCAGCAGCGAACCCCCCGGGACAGGCGGTAGGGACACTGAAGCTTTCTTT. This gives the protein CASSEPPGTGGRDTEAFF.

This sequence joins TRBV19 and TRBJ2-5; 8 bases are shared with TRBD2. The trim removed 4 bases at V and 9 bases at J, leaving 13 bases unmatched. Per germline, CDR1 LNHDA and CDR2 SQIVND (reference sequence). The CDR3 extends over 15 amino acids. The CDR3 nucleotides read TGTGCCAGTAGTAGGGGACTAGAGGGCTCGGGGTCCCAGTACTTC. Amino acid sequence: CASSRGLEGSGSQYF.